Listed below are T cell receptor beta chains from one sample, sequenced in a study of blood T cell repertoires in COVID-19. Here immunoSEQ multiplex PCR was the method, and the copy in TCRdb shows in-frame clones only, minus some. The top ten clones hold 10% to 15% of a sample with just under 100,000 clones, about 86% of them seen once. Sequenced sample: peripheral blood. The receptors here all came from a woman in her fifties or sixties in a cohort sampled during active or convalescent COVID-19. The CDR3 runs from the conserved cysteine through the conserved F or W. A D gene is named only where the DNA matches it firmly.

J gene,D gene,V gene,CDR3 protein,CDR3 DNA
TRBJ2-7,TRBD1,TRBV27,CASSLGGQLAYEQYF,TGTGCCAGCAGCCTAGGGGGACAGCTCGCCTACGAGCAGTACTTC
TRBJ1-2,TRBD1,TRBV27,CASSSGQDGGIYGYTF,TGTGCCAGCAGTTCGGGACAGGATGGGGGTATTTATGGCTACACCTTC
TRBJ1-5,TRBD1,TRBV6-4,CASSDSRDRARPQHF,TGTGCCAGCAGTGACTCGAGGGACAGGGCGCGGCCCCAGCATTTT
TRBJ1-3,.,TRBV10-3,CAISVGVSGNTIYF,TGTGCCATCAGTGTAGGAGTCTCTGGAAACACCATATATTTT
TRBJ2-7,TRBD1,TRBV28,CASNIAGQGAYEQYF,TGTGCCAGCAATATAGCGGGACAGGGGGCCTACGAGCAGTACTTC
TRBJ2-7,TRBD1,TRBV27,CASSLSGQGYYEQYF,TGTGCCAGCAGTTTGTCGGGACAGGGGTACTACGAGCAGTACTTC
TRBJ2-1,TRBD2,TRBV29-1,CSTRLAGDYEQFF,TGCAGCACCCGACTAGCGGGAGACTATGAGCAGTTCTTC
TRBJ1-5,.,TRBV5-6,CASSSGVNQPQHF,TGTGCCAGCAGCTCCGGGGTTAATCAGCCCCAGCATTTT
TRBJ2-3,.,TRBV7-2,CASSERILARTRHF,TGTGCCAGCAGCGAGCGGATCCTAGCGCGGACGCGGCATTTT
TRBJ1-4,TRBD1,TRBV27,CASSRQGMDEKLFF,TGTGCCAGCAGTAGACAGGGAATGGATGAAAAACTGTTTTTT